The 14 T cell receptor beta chains reported below all come from one sample, sequenced in a study of T cells in localized non-small cell lung cancer. Measured with immunoSEQ multiplex PCR; TCRdb has only the in-frame clones, and not every one. The table has roughly 21,000 clones, 88% seen once; the top ten hold 25% to 35%. The specimen comprised peripheral blood mononuclear cells, sampled before any cancer treatment. The receptors stem from a male donor aged 60 or older with stage II lung adenocarcinoma.

The chain uses TRBV7-9 and TRBJ2-5; 8 nucleotides agree with TRBD1. From germline, CDR1 is SEHNR and CDR2 FQNEAQ (reference sequence). The CDR3 has 12 amino acids. V lost 8 bases and J lost 4; bases outside the gene matches: 3. The CDR3 here is CASFDRGETQYF. CDR3 in DNA: TGTGCCAGCTTCGACAGGGGAGAGACCCAGTACTTC. The full variable domain, completed using reference TRBV7-9 and TRBJ2-5, is DTGVSQNPRHKITKRGQNVTFRCDPISEHNRLYWYRQTLGQGPEFLTYFQNEAQLEKSRLLSDRFSAERPKGSFSTLEIQRTEQGDSAMYLCASFDRGETQYFGPGTRLLVL.

The CDR3 DNA sequence: TGTGCCAGCTCAGCCGGACAGATTACCCATCAGCCCCAGCATTTT. Translating it yields CASSAGQITHQPQHF. V usage is TRBV18 and J usage is TRBJ1-5, with a possible D match to TRBD1 (6 bases). The CDR3 covers 15 residues. V lost 5 bases and J 5 bases, leaving 16 bases between the germline ends. The germline CDR1 and CDR2 sequences are KGHSH and LQKENI.

The CDR3 here is CASSPYATGGSYEQFF. In nucleotides, the CDR3 is TGTGCCAGCTCACCATACGCTACAGGGGGCTCTTATGAGCAGTTCTTC. V gene TRBV18 combines with J gene TRBJ2-1; 9 positions agree with TRBD1. The germline gives CDR1 KGHSH, CDR2 LQKENI. V lost 2 bases and J lost 8; bases outside the gene matches: 10. The CDR3 extends over 16 amino acids.

This sequence joins TRBV5-4 and TRBJ2-5; 8 bases map to TRBD1. The CDR3 is 15 amino acids. With 3 bases clipped from V and 3 bases from J, the junction kept 7 bases outside the gene matches. CDR1 SGHNT and CDR2 YYREEE come from the germline V gene (reference sequence). Here the CDR3 reads CASSWPDRGKETQYF. CDR3 bases: TGTGCCAGCAGCTGGCCAGACAGGGGCAAAGAGACCCAGTACTTC.

This rearrangement joins TRBV6-6 to TRBJ1-1; maybe TRBD1 (6 bases). Trimming stripped 5 bases from V and 8 bases from J, with 6 bases between. This CDR3 contains 10 residues. Germline CDR1 reads MNHNY; CDR2 reads SVGAGI (reference sequence). The CDR3 spells CASSQGEAFF. Written as DNA, the CDR3 is TGTGCCAGCAGTCAGGGGGAAGCTTTCTTT.

The genes are TRBV27 and TRBJ2-7; 9 nucleotides line up with TRBD1. Losses at the gene ends were 6 bases for V and 3 bases for J; bases not matched to a gene: 3. Germline CDR1 and CDR2: MNHEY and SMNVEV (reference sequence). The CDR3 sequence is 13 residues long. The CDR3 DNA sequence: TGTGCCAGCAGACGGACAGGGGACTACGAGCAGTACTTC. It specifies CASRRTGDYEQYF.

This clone is a singleton in its sample. V usage is TRBV10-1 and J usage is TRBJ2-1; 7 bases map to TRBD1. Germline trimming cut 4 bases from V and 10 bases from J; bases unmatched to any gene: 7. The CDR3 has 13 amino acids. Germline V gene sequence: CDR1 WNHNN, CDR2 SYGVQD (reference sequence). Written as DNA, the CDR3 is TGCGCCAGCAGTGTGGGTCGACAGGGAGAGCAGTTCTTC. This sequence encodes CASSVGRQGEQFF.

The chain joins TRBV5-1 to TRBJ2-7; possibly TRBD2 for D (5 bases). The germline V gene encodes CDR1 SGHRS and CDR2 YFSETQ. The CDR3 totals 12 residues. V gave up 4 bases and J gave up 11 bases, with 16 bases separating them. In DNA, the CDR3 is TGCGCCAGCAGCGGAACGGGGTCATCGGAGTACTTC. Its translation is CASSGTGSSEYF.

This rearrangement joins TRBV28 to TRBJ2-7; D unresolved. The CDR3 runs to 12 residues. From germline, CDR1 is MDHEN and CDR2 SYDVKM. Trimming shortened V by 5 bases and J by 5 bases, and 10 bases separated the two germline ends. Here the CDR3 DNA reads TGTGCCAGCAGTCCTCAGTGGGACGAGCAGTACTTC. It specifies CASSPQWDEQYF.

V and J are TRBV5-1 and TRBJ1-2, with D perhaps matching TRBD1 (6 bases). V was cut by 0 bases and J by 7 bases, with 16 bases left in between. CDR1 is SGHRS, CDR2 YFSETQ, per germline. The CDR3 spans 15 residues. The CDR3 DNA sequence: TGCGCCAGCAGCTTGGCGACAGGTAGGGCTTCTGGCTACACCTTC. It specifies CASSLATGRASGYTF.

CDR3 sequence reads: CASSIRWRGTDTEAFF. DNA for the CDR3: TGTGCCAGCAGCATAAGGTGGAGAGGTACGGACACTGAAGCTTTCTTT. This chain uses TRBV13 with TRBJ1-1; D ambiguous. The CDR3 runs to 16 residues. The germline CDR1 and CDR2 sequences are PRHDT and FYEKMQ (reference sequence). V was shortened by 5 bases and J by 3 bases, with 19 bases between the two germline ends.

The chain combines TRBV19 with TRBJ1-5; 7 nucleotides line up with TRBD1. The V gene end was trimmed by 7 bases and the J gene end by 6 bases; junction bases not matched to a gene: 6. From germline, CDR1 is LNHDA and CDR2 SQIVND (reference sequence). This CDR3 is 13 amino acids long. Written as DNA, the CDR3 is TGTGCCAGTATGGAGACAGGGAGTCAGCCCCAGCATTTT. It is translated as CASMETGSQPQHF. Full variable domain (missing parts from reference TRBV19 and TRBJ1-5): DGGITQSPKYLFRKEGQNVTLSCEQNLNHDAMYWYRQDPGQGLRLIYYSQIVNDFQKGDIAEGYSVSREKKESFPLTVTSAQKNPTAFYLCASMETGSQPQHFGDGTRLSIL.

The chain carries TRBV5-1 and TRBJ2-1; tentatively, D is TRBD2 (5 bases). In germline, CDR1 is SGHRS, CDR2 YFSETQ. Trimming removed 1 base from V and 12 bases from J, with 17 bases in between. The CDR3 loop spans 14 amino acids. The CDR3 nucleotides read TGCGCCAGCAGCTTGACCTCCCCGGGCGGGTGGCAGTTCTTC. Protein product: CASSLTSPGGWQFF.

The J gene is TRBJ2-1, the V gene TRBV7-3; possible D gene TRBD2, 5 bases. The CDR3 totals 15 residues. Trimming took 2 bases from V and 5 from J, leaving 13 bases between them. Germline V gene data show CDR1 as SGHTA and CDR2 as FQGTGA. This chain's CDR3 is CASSLGLGGNNEQFF. The CDR3 region has the DNA TGTGCCAGCAGCTTAGGGCTAGGAGGCAACAATGAGCAGTTCTTC.